This paragraph reports one T cell receptor (beta chain). Its antigen specificity is not known. Nothing much larger sits one base from this clone, and base qualities are not available. The immunoSEQ Assay, a bias-controlled multiplex PCR, was used to amplify TCRbeta CDR3 regions from genomic DNA. The original pipeline was this. Nucleated cell counts per sample were estimated from amplification of reference gene primers within the assay. To quantify the absolute abundance of each unique TCRbeta CDR3 rearrangement, sequence reads were collapsed and filtered. For each sample, productive Simpson clonality was calculated by taking the square root of Simpson's diversity index across productive rearrangements. The source is immuneACCESS, and TCRdb retained only in-frame sequences with V and J called. Part of the clones is not carried over; for the studies checked, unresolved V genes explain less than half of this, and the remainder is unexplained. V, J and clone size reflect that table, while D and trimming were determined from the DNA. The sample table shows approximately 160,000 clones, and 84% are seen once. The top ten constitute 14% of the sample.

The data stem from a study of blood T cell repertoires in COVID-19 (dated by TCRdb to about 2020). Broadly, across the study: Samples from collaborators originated in the United States, Italy and Spain and spanned both the acute and convalescent phases of COVID-19. The samples were drawn from two sources: the first 160 participants of the ongoing ImmuneRACE study, and about 1,300 subjects contributed by 6 global collaborators. Where available, HLA class I and class II types were taken from metadata supplied by the sample provider and were not determined by assay-based typing. The material from the prospective study consisted of cDNA or gDNA derived from T cells, B-cell-depleted T cells, or PBMCs. Subjects who had been exposed to COVID-19, were actively infected with it, or had recovered from it provided the deeply sampled blood TCRbeta repertoires that made up the dataset. A freely available public database, intended as a resource for researchers studying the immune response to SARS-CoV-2, is where the repertoires were released. Sample metadata almost always included a de-identified subject ID, COVID-19 status, age in years and sex. General conclusions and limits of the study: The quantity of clinical and demographic metadata differed by source and by participant and was supplied without curation.

CDR1 and CDR2 were assigned from the germline V gene (reference sequence) as PRHDT and FYEKMQ. The CDR3, from cysteine to phenylalanine, totals 16 residues. Left in the record is the CDR3 DNA by itself, 48 bases read in frame from the first base. V gives up 1 base and J gives up 7 bases, and the segment between their germline ends measures 14 bases. Each collaborating institution followed its own protocols to collect whole blood in K2EDTA tubes. For TCRbeta analysis, collaborators shipped samples in one of three forms: frozen whole blood, isolated PBMCs, or DNA extracted from either of those sample types.

This clonotype was sampled from a man aged 18 to 30 with active or convalescent COVID-19. Here the chain combines TRBV13 and TRBJ1-6, with no reliable assignment of the D segment. Sequenced input: peripheral blood. Read as DNA, the sequence is TGTGCCAGCAGCTTAGTTGCAGCGACCCCCAATTCACCCCTCCACTTT. Translated, it gives CASSLVAATPNSPLHF.